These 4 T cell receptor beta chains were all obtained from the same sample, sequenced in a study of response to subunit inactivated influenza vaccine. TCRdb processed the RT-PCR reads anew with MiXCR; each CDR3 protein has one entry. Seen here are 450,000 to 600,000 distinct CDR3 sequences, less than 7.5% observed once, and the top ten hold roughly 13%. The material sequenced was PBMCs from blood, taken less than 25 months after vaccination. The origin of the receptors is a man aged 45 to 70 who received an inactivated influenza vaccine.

CDR3 sequence reads: CSVLFRHEIYEQYF. CDR3 DNA: TGCAGCGTTCTTTTTAGGCATGAGATCTACGAGCAGTACTTC. This sequence joins TRBV29-1 and TRBJ2-7; D remains ambiguous. V was clipped by 5 bases and J by 3 bases, with 17 bases between them. The V gene's germline CDR1 is SQVTM and CDR2 ANQGSEA. The CDR3 is 14 residues long.

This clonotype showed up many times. The CDR3 loop is CASSFSGGRTDTQYF. In DNA form, the CDR3 reads TGTGCCAGCAGTTTTAGCGGGGGGCGCACAGATACGCAGTATTTT. The V gene is TRBV28, the J gene TRBJ2-3; TRBD2 agrees at 10 bases. The CDR3 spans 15 residues. Trimming took 3 bases from V and 1 from J; bases not matched to a gene: 1. Germline V gives CDR1 MDHEN, CDR2 SYDVKM.

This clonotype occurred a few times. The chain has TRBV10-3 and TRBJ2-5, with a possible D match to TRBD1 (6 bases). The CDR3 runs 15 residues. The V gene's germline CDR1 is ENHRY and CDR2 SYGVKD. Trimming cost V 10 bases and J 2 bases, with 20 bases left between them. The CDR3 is CATLEPGHSQETQYF. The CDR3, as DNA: TGTGCCACTCTAGAACCGGGACACTCACAAGAGACCCAGTACTTC.

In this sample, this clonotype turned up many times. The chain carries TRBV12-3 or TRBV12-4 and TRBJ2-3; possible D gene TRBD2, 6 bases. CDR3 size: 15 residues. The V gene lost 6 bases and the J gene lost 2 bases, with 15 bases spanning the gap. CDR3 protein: CASSPRGIITDTQYF. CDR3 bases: TGTGCCAGCAGCCCCCGGGGGATCATCACAGATACGCAGTATTTT.